One and the same sample provided the 13 T cell receptor beta chains below, sequenced in a study of cytomegalovirus exposure and HLA in healthy donors (dated by TCRdb to the late 2010s). The library was produced with the immunoSEQ multiplex PCR assay. The multiplex PCR relied on a mix of 60 forward primers for TCR Vbeta segments and 13 reverse primers for TCR Jbeta segments. TCRdb's version of the immuneACCESS table is confined to in-frame rearrangements and falls short of the full clone set. An unresolved V gene accounts for under half of the shortfall where checked; the remainder is of unknown origin. The sample includes about 200,000 clones, with more than 75% observed a single time. The top ten constitute approximately 6% of the sample. Sequenced material: PBMCs. Source of these receptors: a man aged 40-49 years in good health and CMV-seropositive.

This CDR3 is CSVPGLYNEQFF. The CDR3 DNA reads as TGCAGCGTGCCCGGACTTTACAATGAGCAGTTCTTC. This rearrangement joins TRBV29-1 to TRBJ2-1, with D tentatively TRBD2 (5 bases). This CDR3 is built from 12 residues. Germline V lookup: CDR1 SQVTM, CDR2 ANQGSEA. V lost 6 bases to trimming and J lost 4 bases, with 10 bases between them.

This rearrangement joins TRBV7-2 to TRBJ2-1, with TRBD2 as a possible D gene (5 bases). The V end lost 1 base, the J end lost 11 bases, and 12 bases lay between the germline ends. CDR3 length: 13 residues. Germline-derived CDR1 and CDR2 are SGHTA and FQGNSA. CDR3 coding DNA: TGTGCCAGCAGCTTAGTTAAGGCTAGCAAGCAGTTCTTC. Amino acid sequence: CASSLVKASKQFF.

V is TRBV20-1 and J is TRBJ1-1, with a tentative D call TRBD1 (5 bases). CDR3 length: 11 residues. Per germline, CDR1 DFQATT and CDR2 SNEGSKA (reference sequence). V gave up 4 bases and J gave up 4 bases, with 7 bases separating them. In DNA form, the CDR3 reads TGCAGTGCTACTACAGGCACTGAAGCTTTCTTT. This encodes CSATTGTEAFF.

The chain combines TRBV6-6 with TRBJ2-3, with D possibly matching TRBD2 (5 bases). The CDR3 length is 12 residues. Germline V gene lookup returns CDR1 MNHNY and CDR2 SVGAGI (reference sequence). Trimming pared 10 bases from V and 1 base from J, leaving 9 bases between. The CDR3 DNA sequence: TGTGCCATCAACGGGGGCACAGATACGCAGTATTTT. It yields the protein CAINGGTDTQYF.

The chain employs TRBV6-6 and TRBJ2-1; D is ambiguous. V lost 6 bases to trimming and J lost 9 bases, with 9 bases between them. The CDR3 totals 11 residues. In germline, CDR1 is MNHNY, CDR2 SVGAGI (reference sequence). In DNA, the CDR3 is TGTGCCAGCAGCCACCTCGGTGAGCAGTTCTTC. Amino acids: CASSHLGEQFF.

Comments on this clone: Within the sample, other DNA sequences also encode this same CDR3. This CDR3 is CASSPTGDYGYTF. The CDR3 DNA reads TGTGCCAGCAGTCCGACAGGGGACTATGGCTACACCTTC. The chain combines TRBV6-6 with TRBJ1-2; TRBD1 agrees at 8 bases. The CDR3 contains 13 residues. The germline V gene has CDR1 MNHNY and CDR2 SVGAGI (reference sequence). Losses at the gene ends were 5 bases for V and 3 bases for J; bases not matched to a gene: 2.

The chain recombines TRBV6-5 with TRBJ2-5; TRBD2 might be the D (6 bases). There are 14 residues in the CDR3. Between the trimmed V and J ends, which lost 2 bases and 2 bases, there was a span of 9 bases. Germline V lookup: CDR1 MNHEY, CDR2 SVGAGI. The DNA for the CDR3 is TGTGCCAGCAGTTACGGGGGGAGACAAGAGACCCAGTACTTC. Protein product: CASSYGGRQETQYF.

This clone was observed a single time. The rearrangement joins TRBV19 to TRBJ2-7; TRBD2 agrees at 9 bases. V lost 4 bases, J lost 3 bases, and 10 bases stayed unmatched. The CDR3 runs to 16 residues. CDR1 and CDR2 (germline): LNHDA, SQIVND (reference sequence). CDR3 region: CASSNPGREGSYEQYF. The CDR3 DNA reads as TGTGCCAGTAGTAACCCAGGGCGGGAGGGGAGCTACGAGCAGTACTTC.

The chain joins TRBV2 to TRBJ2-5; TRBD2 matches 7 bases. V lost 3 bases, J lost 4 bases, and 5 bases stayed unmatched. The germline V gene has CDR1 SNHLY and CDR2 FYNNEI. The CDR3 runs 14 residues. DNA for the CDR3: TGTGCCAGCAGTGAGGGAGGGGCATCAGAGACCCAGTACTTC. It is translated as CASSEGGASETQYF.

This CDR3 reads CASSSTGTLNTGELFF. The CDR3 DNA reads TGTGCCAGCAGCTCGACCGGGACACTAAACACCGGGGAGCTGTTTTTT. V is TRBV7-2 and J is TRBJ2-2; TRBD1 is a possible D gene (6 bases). V lost 4 bases and J 2 bases, leaving 14 bases between the germline ends. Germline V gene sequence: CDR1 SGHTA, CDR2 FQGNSA. CDR3 size: 16 residues.

The rearrangement links TRBV29-1 to TRBJ2-2, with D unresolved. The CDR3 contains 14 residues. Per germline, CDR1 SQVTM and CDR2 ANQGSEA. V dropped 5 bases and J dropped 6 bases, with 16 bases sitting between them. For the CDR3, the DNA is TGCAGCGTTCCCGGAGAATCCCGGGCCGGGGAGCTGTTTTTT. Amino acids: CSVPGESRAGELFF.

This sequence joins TRBV4-2 and TRBJ2-1; 7 bases are a match to TRBD1. Losses at the gene ends were 8 bases for V and 7 bases for J; bases not matched to a gene: 8. Germline CDR1 reads LGHNA; CDR2 reads YNFKEQ. The CDR3 length is 13 residues. The CDR3 sequence: CASLPADRNEQFF. As DNA, the CDR3 is TGTGCCAGCCTCCCGGCGGACAGGAATGAGCAGTTCTTC.

On this clone: Distinct nucleotide sequences in the sample also encode this CDR3. The J gene is TRBJ2-7, the V gene TRBV27; 10 positions match TRBD1. The V gene end was trimmed by 3 bases and the J gene end by 4 bases; junction bases not matched to a gene: 3. CDR1 is MNHEY, CDR2 SMNVEV, per germline (reference sequence). The CDR3 length is 14 residues. Written as DNA, the CDR3 is TGTGCCAGCAGTTTGACAGGGGGCGGTTACGAGCAGTACTTC. Translated: CASSLTGGGYEQYF.